Listed below are T cell receptor beta chains from one sample, sequenced in a study of T cells after yellow fever vaccination. From the 5' RACE reads, TCRdb called clonotypes with MiXCR, one entry per CDR3 protein. The repertoire consists of about 260,000 distinct CDR3 sequences, with more than 3.5% occurring once and the leading ten covering around 19%. The sequences come from PBMCs, collected 15 days after the yellow fever booster vaccination. These TCRs come from a man younger than 35 who received the YFV17D yellow fever vaccine. The CDR3 runs from the conserved cysteine through the conserved F or W. The D gene is left open where the match is weak. Only part of the rows carry a size: once, few, many, or a class if the clone is expanded.

d_call,v_call,j_call,clone_size,cdr3_nt,cdr3_aa
TRBD2,TRBV15,TRBJ2-1,many,TGTGCCACCAGTTATGGCGGGGGGGCTCGGGACAATGAGCAGTTCTTC,CATSYGGGARDNEQFF
NA,TRBV5-1,TRBJ1-1,many,TGCGCCAGCAGCTTGGGGACAGTCCCAAGCACTGAAGCTTTCTTT,CASSLGTVPSTEAFF
TRBD1,TRBV4-3,TRBJ1-3,many,TGCGCCAGCAGCCGGGGACAGGGGCCTGGAAACACCATATATTTT,CASSRGQGPGNTIYF
NA,TRBV2,TRBJ1-4,many,TGTGCCAGCAGTCTTGGACAGAGTAATGAAAAACTGTTTTTT,CASSLGQSNEKLFF
TRBD2,TRBV3-1,TRBJ2-5,many,TGTGCCAGCAGCCAAGACGGACTAGCGGGGGTTGAGACCCAGTACTTC,CASSQDGLAGVETQYF
NA,TRBV5-5,TRBJ2-1,many,TGTGCCAGCAGCCCCCAGAGGATGGACCCTGAGCAGTTCTTC,CASSPQRMDPEQFF
NA,TRBV29-1,TRBJ2-7,many,TGCAGCGTCGCCGGGGATCGGGACCTTCCTTATGAGCAGTACTTC,CSVAGDRDLPYEQYF
TRBD1,TRBV20-1,TRBJ1-2,many,TGCAGTGCCCCGGGACAGGGAAACTATGGCTACACCTTC,CSAPGQGNYGYTF
NA,TRBV7-2,TRBJ1-5,many,TGTGCCAGCAGCTTAGAGGGTCAGCAGCCCCAGCATTTT,CASSLEGQQPQHF
TRBD2,TRBV29-1,TRBJ2-3,many,TGCAGCCTCACTCGCGGGGGGCTAGGAGATACGCAGTATTTT,CSLTRGGLGDTQYF
NA,TRBV29-1,TRBJ2-1,NA,TGCAGCGTTGGTAGGCTCTTGACAGGCGTCCCCTTCTTC,CSVGRLLTGVPFF
TRBD2,TRBV24-1,TRBJ2-1,many,TGTGCCACCAGTGATTCGGTTTGGAGCGGGGGCCATGAGCAGTTCTTC,CATSDSVWSGGHEQFF
NA,TRBV7-3,TRBJ2-1,many,TGTGCCAGCAGCTTTTTTAACAACAATGAGCAGTTCTTC,CASSFFNNNEQFF
TRBD1,TRBV2,TRBJ1-4,many,TGTGCCAGCAGTGCACAGGGGGCGCGAGGTGAAAAACTGTTTTTT,CASSAQGARGEKLFF
TRBD1,TRBV20-1,TRBJ1-2,NA,TGCAGTGCTAGTTCCCTCGGACAGGGCTATGGCTACACCTTC,CSASSLGQGYGYTF
NA,TRBV11-2,TRBJ2-5,many,TGTGCCAGCAGCCCCCAACTAGTGTCGGAGACCCAGTACTTC,CASSPQLVSETQYF
TRBD1,TRBV7-2,TRBJ1-1,many,TGTGCCAGCAGCTTTTTTAAGCCGACAGGGGGCGGTGAAGCTTTCTTT,CASSFFKPTGGGEAFF